This T cell receptor (beta chain) originates from a study of T cells in Graves' hyperthyroidism and ophthalmopathy. Study conclusions and caveats: Most clonotypes expanded in thyroid above 0.001 were likewise present in blood. Model predictions of ophthalmopathy came a median approximately 6 months before onset. Separation of ophthalmopathy from stable hyperthyroidism was achieved by a 13 V-J model.

This clonotype was recorded many times. The antigen is not known. The investigators amplified TCR beta CDR3 regions from RNA transcripts. The HTBI primer set served for first-round RT-PCR of the TCR CDR3. TCRdb recomputed calls from the multiplex PCR reads with MiXCR, one row per CDR3 protein. The sample has about 330,000 distinct CDR3 sequences, roughly 15% seen once; the top ten hold 30% to 40%. A patient was excluded if there was uncontrolled infection, other autoimmune disease, pregnancy or lactation. The sequencing input was blood. The receptor was derived from a woman in her forties with Graves' ophthalmopathy.

Here the CDR3 reads CATSRGTGAGKNIQYF. The CDR3 nucleotides read TGTGCCACCAGCAGAGGAACAGGGGCCGGCAAAAACATTCAGTACTTC. V and J are TRBV15 and TRBJ2-4; 7 nucleotides line up with TRBD1. The CDR3 has 16 amino acids. Germline V gene sequence: CDR1 LNHNV, CDR2 YYDKDF (reference sequence). Trimming removed 1 base from V and 3 bases from J; junction bases left unmatched: 6.